The source of this T cell receptor beta chain is a study of CD4 and CD8 cells across lung adenocarcinoma regions. TCRdb independently ran MiXCR on the PCR reads; one entry per CDR3 protein. The repertoire has fewer than 3,500 distinct CDR3 sequences, roughly 69% of them found once; the top ten carry approximately 15%. J gave up 2 bases and V 5 bases, and 5 bases lay outside the gene matches. CDR3 length: 15 residues. The germline CDR1 and CDR2 sequences are SGHTA and FQGNSA. Samples came from patients with localized non-small cell lung adenocarcinoma. This TCR was recovered from a male donor with lung adenocarcinoma. The CD4 and CD8 labels of this study may be unreliable. The chain has TRBV7-2 and TRBJ2-1; 8 nucleotides agree with TRBD2. Specimen: CD4+ T cells from the margin of a lung tumor. In DNA, the CDR3 is TGTGCCAGCAGCGCCGCGGGGGGAACCTACAATGAGCAGTTCTTC. It translates to CASSAAGGTYNEQFF.